This T cell receptor (beta chain) was recovered during a study of cytotoxic CD8 clonotypes in ibrutinib-treated CLL. On the study more broadly: Specimens for response were gathered following a median about a year of therapy, spanning 6 to 36. Whole-study results and caveats: Researchers report that baseline clonality outpaced age-matched healthy donors and tracked circulating CD8+ T-cell counts.

Investigators sought sequencing depths of between 1 in 200,000 and 1 in 1 million T cells. The method was immunoSEQ multiplex PCR; TCRdb's version includes in-frame clones alone and lacks a portion of them. The sample has about 92,000 clones, approximately 71% seen once. Note on this clone: Its specificity is not known.

The CDR3 consists of 14 residues. Germline V CDR1 and CDR2: KGHSH, LQKENI. The V segment lost 3 bases and the J segment 4 bases; nucleotides outside the gene matches: 3. This rearrangement joins TRBV18 to TRBJ1-5; TRBD1 matches 7 bases. The specimen comprised PBMCs, sampled after 24 months of ibrutinib treatment. The source of this sequence is a human donor with chronic lymphocytic leukemia. In DNA, the CDR3 is TGTGCCAGCTCACCCCAACAGGGGAATCAGCCCCAGCATTTT. Amino acids: CASSPQQGNQPQHF.